The 26 T cell receptor beta chains presented below share a single source sample, sequenced in a study of T cell repertoires in ileal Crohn's disease. Clones were read by immunoSEQ multiplex PCR, and TCRdb kept only the in-frame ones, dropping some. Of about 6,600 clones listed, 72% were seen once; the top ten hold approximately 10%. The sequenced sample was ileal tissue. These receptors were collected from an adult with Crohn's disease.

DNA for the CDR3: TGCGCCAGCAGCTTGGAAAGGACTAGCGTCTCTGGGGCCAACGTCCTGACTTTC. Its translation is CASSLERTSVSGANVLTF. The chain couples TRBV5-1 to TRBJ2-6; 9 nucleotides align to TRBD2. CDR3 size: 18 residues. Germline-derived CDR1 and CDR2 are SGHRS and YFSETQ. With 0 bases clipped from V and 0 bases from J, the junction kept 4 bases outside the gene matches.

V is TRBV5-1 and J is TRBJ1-5; 8 nucleotides align to TRBD1. The V gene end was trimmed by 0 bases and the J gene end by 5 bases; junction bases not matched to a gene: 1. The length of the CDR3 is 14 residues. Germline assignment: CDR1 SGHRS and CDR2 YFSETQ. For the CDR3, the DNA is TGCGCCAGCAGCTTGGACAGGGGGGATCAGCCCCAGCATTTT. Amino acid sequence: CASSLDRGDQPQHF.

This clone came up a few times. V gene TRBV19 combines with J gene TRBJ1-5, with TRBD1 matching 7 bases. This CDR3 is 13 amino acids long. Germline-derived CDR1 and CDR2 are LNHDA and SQIVND (reference sequence). The V segment lost 5 bases and the J segment 3 bases; nucleotides outside the gene matches: 1. The CDR3 loop reads CASSDRVNQPQHF. CDR3 in DNA: TGTGCCAGTAGTGACAGGGTCAATCAGCCCCAGCATTTT.

The V gene is TRBV5-4, the J gene TRBJ2-7, with D perhaps matching TRBD2 (5 bases). The CDR3 covers 14 residues. The V and J ends lost 2 bases and 3 bases respectively, with 12 bases between them. The germline V gene encodes CDR1 SGHNT and CDR2 YYREEE (reference sequence). The DNA of the CDR3 is TGTGCCAGCAGCTTAGAAGCGGAGAGCTACGAGCAGTACTTC. This sequence encodes CASSLEAESYEQYF.

This chain uses TRBV27 with TRBJ1-2; no reliable D call. Germline V gives CDR1 MNHEY, CDR2 SMNVEV (reference sequence). The V end was cut by 2 bases, the J end by 2 bases, with 9 bases between. The CDR3 extends over 14 amino acids. The CDR3 DNA reads as TGTGCCAGCAGTTTACCTACAGTGAACTATGGCTACACCTTC. Its protein is CASSLPTVNYGYTF.

This chain uses TRBV6-1 with TRBJ2-1, with 9 bases fitting TRBD1. Germline trimming cut 5 bases from V and 5 bases from J; bases unmatched to any gene: 4. CDR3 length equals 14 residues. Germline CDR1 and CDR2: MNHNS and SASEGT. This chain's CDR3 is CASSLRTGDNEQFF. The DNA for the CDR3 is TGTGCCAGCAGTCTAAGGACAGGGGACAATGAGCAGTTCTTC.

This rearrangement joins TRBV5-1 to TRBJ2-1; 8 bases match TRBD1. The germline V gene has CDR1 SGHRS and CDR2 YFSETQ. J was trimmed by 2 bases and V by 0 bases; bases with no gene match: 4. The length of the CDR3 is 16 residues. CDR3 in amino acids: CASSLGEGQAYNEQFF. DNA for the CDR3: TGCGCCAGCAGCTTGGGCGAGGGACAGGCCTACAATGAGCAGTTCTTC.

The gene calls are TRBV4-3 and TRBJ1-1; 11 bases fit TRBD1. Germline CDR1 and CDR2: LGHNA and YSLEER. V trimming: 2 bases; J trimming: 5 bases; junction bases outside the gene matches: 10. The CDR3 extends over 17 amino acids. This CDR3 reads CASSQQSGTGGWTEAFF. The DNA for the CDR3 is TGCGCCAGCAGCCAACAGTCCGGGACAGGGGGTTGGACTGAAGCTTTCTTT.

This clone has just a few counts. This chain's CDR3 is CSVEGLADYNEQFF. Written as DNA, the CDR3 is TGCAGCGTTGAGGGTCTAGCCGATTACAATGAGCAGTTCTTC. V and J are TRBV29-1 and TRBJ2-1; D is possibly TRBD2 (5 bases). V lost 3 bases, J lost 4 bases, and 13 bases lay in between. The CDR3 has 14 amino acids. Germline values: CDR1 SQVTM, CDR2 ANQGSEA.

V is TRBV9 and J is TRBJ2-7; 12 nucleotides align to TRBD2. The CDR3 has 16 residues. J gave up 4 bases and V 4 bases, and 9 bases lay outside the gene matches. CDR1 is SGDLS and CDR2 is YYNGEE in the germline V gene. CDR3 in amino acids: CASSPSGRGRPYEQYF. The CDR3 DNA reads TGTGCCAGCAGCCCTAGCGGGAGGGGGCGACCTTACGAGCAGTACTTC.

The V and J genes are TRBV6-6 and TRBJ2-2, with D tentatively TRBD2 (6 bases). The CDR3 loop spans 14 amino acids. V lost 2 bases, J lost 3 bases, and 7 bases lay in between. Germline V lookup: CDR1 MNHNY, CDR2 SVGAGI (reference sequence). CDR3 DNA sequence: TGTGCCAGCAGTTACGGAGGGCACACCGGGGAGCTGTTTTTT. It codes for CASSYGGHTGELFF.

This rearrangement joins TRBV2 to TRBJ2-7; TRBD1 matches 9 bases. V lost 10 bases, J lost 0 bases, and 4 bases stayed unmatched. CDR3 length equals 13 residues. Per the germline V gene, CDR1 is SNHLY and CDR2 is FYNNEI. The CDR3 nucleotides read TGTGCCACCGGGACAGGGAGCTCCTACGAGCAGTACTTC. Protein product: CATGTGSSYEQYF.

The J gene is TRBJ2-1, the V gene TRBV5-4, with 9 bases identical to TRBD1. This CDR3 has 15 residues. The J segment lost 6 bases and the V segment lost 5 bases, leaving 9 bases of the junction unmatched. The V gene's germline CDR1 is SGHNT and CDR2 YYREEE (reference sequence). The CDR3 region has the DNA TGTGCCAGCAGTTTACCGGGACAGGGTGGCAATGAGCAGTTCTTC. It codes for CASSLPGQGGNEQFF.

The chain employs TRBV9 and TRBJ2-2; 10 bases agree with TRBD1. CDR3 length: 14 residues. Germline CDR1 is SGDLS and CDR2 is YYNGEE. V was pared by 6 bases and J by 6 bases, with 5 bases of the junction left unmatched. CDR3 sequence (DNA): TGTGCCAGCACGGGACAGGGGCCGTCCGGGGAGCTGTTTTTT. Protein: CASTGQGPSGELFF.

The chain combines TRBV30 with TRBJ1-5; 9 nucleotides agree with TRBD1. Looked up from germline, CDR1 is GTSNPN and CDR2 is SVGIG (reference sequence). The CDR3 runs 15 residues. Germline trimming cut 1 base from V and 4 bases from J; bases unmatched to any gene: 5. CDR3 sequence reads: CAWSARGQGNQPQHF. In DNA form, the CDR3 reads TGTGCCTGGAGTGCAAGGGGACAGGGTAATCAGCCCCAGCATTTT.

This chain connects TRBV9 to TRBJ2-7; tentatively, D is TRBD1 (5 bases). In germline, CDR1 is SGDLS, CDR2 YYNGEE. Trimming shortened V by 2 bases and J by 5 bases, and 14 bases separated the two germline ends. The CDR3 has 14 amino acids. The CDR3 reads CASSVGQGGHEQYF. The DNA for the CDR3 is TGTGCCAGCAGCGTGGGTCAGGGCGGCCACGAGCAGTACTTC.

This clone has only a few counts. The V call is TRBV5-4, the J call TRBJ2-3, with 7 bases matching TRBD1. The CDR3 spans 17 residues. Germline-derived CDR1 and CDR2 are SGHNT and YYREEE (reference sequence). After removal of 2 bases from V and 0 bases from J, the junction contained 9 bases not matched to a gene. Here the CDR3 reads CASSFGRRTGSTDTQYF. As DNA, the CDR3 is TGTGCCAGCAGCTTCGGAAGGAGGACAGGAAGCACAGATACGCAGTATTTT.

The chain combines TRBV6-1 with TRBJ1-6; TRBD1 matches 7 bases. Germline V gene lookup returns CDR1 MNHNS and CDR2 SASEGT. V trimming: 0 bases; J trimming: 6 bases; junction bases outside the gene matches: 2. The CDR3 consists of 15 residues. The CDR3 spells CASSEAPGGNSPLHF. DNA of the CDR3: TGTGCCAGCAGTGAAGCCCCAGGGGGTAATTCACCCCTCCACTTT.

J is TRBJ2-2 and V is TRBV6-1, with D hard to call. V was pared by 6 bases and J by 2 bases, with 10 bases between. From germline, CDR1 is MNHNS and CDR2 SASEGT. This CDR3 has 14 amino acids. The CDR3 sequence: CASRQTINTGELFF. In DNA form, the CDR3 reads TGTGCCAGCAGACAGACCATCAACACCGGGGAGCTGTTTTTT.

The CDR3 coding sequence is TGTGCCAGCCTCCGGGGGAGAGAAGAGACCCAGTACTTC. The encoded protein is CASLRGREETQYF. This rearrangement joins TRBV18 to TRBJ2-5; possibly TRBD2 for D (6 bases). The CDR3 runs 13 residues. The germline V and J ends were trimmed by 8 bases and 3 bases, with 13 bases remaining between them. The germline V gene has CDR1 KGHSH and CDR2 LQKENI.

The chain employs TRBV5-1 and TRBJ1-6; TRBD1 matches at 9 bases. In germline, CDR1 is SGHRS, CDR2 YFSETQ. V was pared by 4 bases and J by 9 bases, with 14 bases of the junction left unmatched. This CDR3 has 17 residues. CDR3 nucleotides: TGCGCCAGCAGCCTGGGGATTTTGGACAGGGGCGGTTCACCCCTCCACTTT. Translation: CASSLGILDRGGSPLHF.

J is TRBJ2-2 and V is TRBV4-3; 8 nucleotides match TRBD1. Germline V gene lookup returns CDR1 LGHNA and CDR2 YSLEER. The CDR3 has 17 residues. Losses at the gene ends were 2 bases for V and 5 bases for J; bases not matched to a gene: 10. The CDR3 loop reads CASSQNFPGQGTGELFF. DNA for the CDR3: TGCGCCAGCAGCCAAAACTTTCCAGGACAGGGAACCGGGGAGCTGTTTTTT.

This chain joins TRBV7-9 and TRBJ2-5, with 9 positions matching TRBD1. The DNA matches TRBJ2-7 better at its end, which makes the J call doubtful. Germline values: CDR1 SEHNR, CDR2 FQNEAQ (reference sequence). CDR3 size: 16 residues. CDR3 DNA: TGTGCCAGCAGCTTTAGGGGACAGGGAGTCCTCTACGAGCAGTACTTC. It yields the protein CASSFRGQGVLYEQYF.

V is TRBV27 and J is TRBJ2-1; TRBD2 aligns across 7 bases. This CDR3 contains 18 residues. The J segment lost 2 bases and the V segment lost 4 bases, leaving 14 bases of the junction unmatched. CDR1 and CDR2 from the germline V gene are MNHEY and SMNVEV (reference sequence). The CDR3 loop is CASSSPSGLLVPYNEQFF. As DNA, the CDR3 is TGTGCCAGCAGTTCCCCCTCGGGACTACTGGTCCCCTACAATGAGCAGTTCTTC.

The rearrangement links TRBV5-1 to TRBJ2-1; TRBD1 is a possible D gene (6 bases). Trimming took off 0 bases at V and 3 bases at J, with 7 bases between the two ends. The CDR3 totals 14 residues. The germline V gene encodes CDR1 SGHRS and CDR2 YFSETQ. DNA for the CDR3: TGCGCCAGCAGCTTGGGGACAGACTACAATGAGCAGTTCTTC. Protein product: CASSLGTDYNEQFF.

V usage is TRBV7-2 and J usage is TRBJ2-1; 7 positions match TRBD2. Germline V CDR1 and CDR2: SGHTA, FQGNSA. V dropped 1 base and J dropped 7; count of bases not matched to a gene: 1. The CDR3 is made up of 13 amino acids. The CDR3 bases are TGTGCCAGCAGCTTAGTGGGGGGGAATGAGCAGTTCTTC. This sequence encodes CASSLVGGNEQFF.